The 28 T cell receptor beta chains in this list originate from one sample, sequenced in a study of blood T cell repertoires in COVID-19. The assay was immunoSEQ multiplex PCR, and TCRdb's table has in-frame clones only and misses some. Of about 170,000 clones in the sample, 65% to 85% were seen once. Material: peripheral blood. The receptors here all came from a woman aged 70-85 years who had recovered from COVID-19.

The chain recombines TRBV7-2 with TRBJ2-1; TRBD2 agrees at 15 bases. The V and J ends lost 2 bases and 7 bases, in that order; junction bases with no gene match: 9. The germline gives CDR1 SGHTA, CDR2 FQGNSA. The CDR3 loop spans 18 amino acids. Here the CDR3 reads CASSLFAPGTSGRNEQFF. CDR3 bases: TGTGCCAGCAGCTTATTCGCCCCCGGGACTAGCGGGAGGAATGAGCAGTTCTTC.

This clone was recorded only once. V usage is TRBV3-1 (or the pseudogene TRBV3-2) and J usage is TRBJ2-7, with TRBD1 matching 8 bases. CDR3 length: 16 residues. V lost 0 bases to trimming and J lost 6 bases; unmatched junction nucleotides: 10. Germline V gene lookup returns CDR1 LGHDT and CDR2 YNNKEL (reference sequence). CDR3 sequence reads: CASSQDWTGQQGEQYF. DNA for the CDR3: TGTGCCAGCAGCCAAGATTGGACAGGGCAACAGGGCGAGCAGTACTTC.

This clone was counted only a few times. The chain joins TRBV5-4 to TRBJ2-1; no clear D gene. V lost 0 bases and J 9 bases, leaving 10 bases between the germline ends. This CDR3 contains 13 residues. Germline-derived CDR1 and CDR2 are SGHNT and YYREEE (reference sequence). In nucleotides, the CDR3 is TGTGCCAGCAGCTTGGAAGCGTACGGTGAGCAGTTCTTC. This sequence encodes CASSLEAYGEQFF.

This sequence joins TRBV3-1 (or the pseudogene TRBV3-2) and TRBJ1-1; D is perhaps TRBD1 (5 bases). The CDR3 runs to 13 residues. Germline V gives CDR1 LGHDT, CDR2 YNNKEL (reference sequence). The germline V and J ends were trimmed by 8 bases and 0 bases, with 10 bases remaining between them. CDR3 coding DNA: TGTGCCAGCGGGGACTTACTGAACACTGAAGCTTTCTTT. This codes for CASGDLLNTEAFF.

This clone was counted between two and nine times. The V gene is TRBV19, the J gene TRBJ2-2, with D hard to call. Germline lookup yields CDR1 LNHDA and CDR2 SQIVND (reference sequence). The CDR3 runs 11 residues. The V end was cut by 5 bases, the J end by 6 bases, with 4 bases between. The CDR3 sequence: CASSAAGELFF. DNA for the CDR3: TGTGCCAGTAGTGCGGCCGGGGAGCTGTTTTTT.

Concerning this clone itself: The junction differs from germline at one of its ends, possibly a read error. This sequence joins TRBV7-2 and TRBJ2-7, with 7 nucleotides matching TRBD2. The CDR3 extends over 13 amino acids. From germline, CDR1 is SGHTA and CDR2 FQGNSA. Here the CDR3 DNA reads TGTGCCAGCAGGTCGGGAGGCTCCTACGGGCAGTACTTC. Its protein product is CASRSGGSYGQYF. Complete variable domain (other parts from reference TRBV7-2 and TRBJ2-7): GAGVSQSPSNKVTEKGKDVELRCDPISGHTALYWYRQSLGQGLEFLIYFQGNSAPDKSGLPSDRFSAERTGGSVSTLTIQRTQQEDSAVYLCASRSGGSYGQYFGPGTRLTVT.

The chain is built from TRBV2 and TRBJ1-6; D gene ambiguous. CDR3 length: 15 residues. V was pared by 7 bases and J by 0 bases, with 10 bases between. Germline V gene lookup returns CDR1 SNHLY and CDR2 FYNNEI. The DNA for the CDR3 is TGTGCCAGCAAAGGACTTAGCTCCTATAATTCACCCCTCCACTTT. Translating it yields CASKGLSSYNSPLHF.

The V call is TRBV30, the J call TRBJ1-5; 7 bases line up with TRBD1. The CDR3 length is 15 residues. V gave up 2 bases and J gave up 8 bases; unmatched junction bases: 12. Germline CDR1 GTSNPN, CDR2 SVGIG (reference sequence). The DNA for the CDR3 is TGTGCCTGGAGTCCTGGGGACAGAAGGTGGAAGCCCCAGCATTTT. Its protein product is CAWSPGDRRWKPQHF.

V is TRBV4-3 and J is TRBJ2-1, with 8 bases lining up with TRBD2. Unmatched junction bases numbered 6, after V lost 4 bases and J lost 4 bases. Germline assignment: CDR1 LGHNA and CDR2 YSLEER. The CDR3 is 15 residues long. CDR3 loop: CASSLGLVGYNEQFF. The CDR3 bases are TGCGCCAGCAGCCTGGGACTAGTTGGGTACAATGAGCAGTTCTTC.

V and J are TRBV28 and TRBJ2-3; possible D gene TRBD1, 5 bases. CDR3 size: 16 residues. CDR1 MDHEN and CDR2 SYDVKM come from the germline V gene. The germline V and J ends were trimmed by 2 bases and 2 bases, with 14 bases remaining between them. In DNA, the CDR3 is TGTGCCAGCAGTTTAGGAGACAGCCTCCCCACAGATACGCAGTATTTT. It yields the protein CASSLGDSLPTDTQYF.

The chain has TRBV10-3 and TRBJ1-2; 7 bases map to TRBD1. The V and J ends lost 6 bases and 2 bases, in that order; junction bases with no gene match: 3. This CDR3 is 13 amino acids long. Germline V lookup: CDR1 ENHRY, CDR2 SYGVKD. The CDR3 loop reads CAIREDRNYGYTF. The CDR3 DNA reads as TGTGCCATCAGGGAGGACAGGAACTATGGCTACACCTTC.

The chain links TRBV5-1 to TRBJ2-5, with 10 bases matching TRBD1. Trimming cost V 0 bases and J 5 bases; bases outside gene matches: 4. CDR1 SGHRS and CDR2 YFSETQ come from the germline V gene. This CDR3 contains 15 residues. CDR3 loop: CASSLAPGQGETQYF. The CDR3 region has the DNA TGCGCCAGCAGCTTGGCCCCGGGACAGGGGGAGACCCAGTACTTC.

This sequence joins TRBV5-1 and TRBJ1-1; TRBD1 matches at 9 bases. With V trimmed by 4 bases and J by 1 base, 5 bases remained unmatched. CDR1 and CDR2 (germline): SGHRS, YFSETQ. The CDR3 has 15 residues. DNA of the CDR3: TGCGCCAGCAGCCCAGGACAGGGGAAGAACACTGAAGCTTTCTTT. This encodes CASSPGQGKNTEAFF. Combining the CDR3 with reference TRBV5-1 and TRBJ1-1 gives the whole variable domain KAGVTQTPRYLIKTRGQQVTLSCSPISGHRSVSWYQQTPGQGLQFLFEYFSETQRNKGNFPGRFSGRQFSNSRSEMNVSTLELGDSALYLCASSPGQGKNTEAFFGQGTRLTVV.

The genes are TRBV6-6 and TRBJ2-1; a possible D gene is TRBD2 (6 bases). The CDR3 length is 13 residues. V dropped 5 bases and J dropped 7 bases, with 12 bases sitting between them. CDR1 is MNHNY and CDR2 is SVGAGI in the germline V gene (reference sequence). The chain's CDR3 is CASSPLAGNEQFF. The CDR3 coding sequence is TGTGCCAGCAGTCCCCTGGCGGGGAATGAGCAGTTCTTC.

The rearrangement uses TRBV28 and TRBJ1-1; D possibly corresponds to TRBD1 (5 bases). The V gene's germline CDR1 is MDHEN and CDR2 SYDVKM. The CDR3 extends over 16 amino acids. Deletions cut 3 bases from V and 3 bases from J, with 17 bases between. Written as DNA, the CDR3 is TGTGCCAGCAGTTTTGGTTTGGGGGGAGGGGACACTGAAGCTTTCTTT. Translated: CASSFGLGGGDTEAFF.

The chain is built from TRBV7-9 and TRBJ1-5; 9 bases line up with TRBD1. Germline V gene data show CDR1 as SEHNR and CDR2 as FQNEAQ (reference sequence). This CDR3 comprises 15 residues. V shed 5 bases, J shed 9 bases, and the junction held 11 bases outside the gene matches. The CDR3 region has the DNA TGTGCCAGCAGCCCCCTGGGACAGGGATTAGGGCCCCAGCATTTT. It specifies CASSPLGQGLGPQHF. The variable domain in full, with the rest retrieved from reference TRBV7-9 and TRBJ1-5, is DTGVSQNPRHKITKRGQNVTFRCDPISEHNRLYWYRQTLGQGPEFLTYFQNEAQLEKSRLLSDRFSAERPKGSFSTLEIQRTEQGDSAMYLCASSPLGQGLGPQHFGDGTRLSIL.

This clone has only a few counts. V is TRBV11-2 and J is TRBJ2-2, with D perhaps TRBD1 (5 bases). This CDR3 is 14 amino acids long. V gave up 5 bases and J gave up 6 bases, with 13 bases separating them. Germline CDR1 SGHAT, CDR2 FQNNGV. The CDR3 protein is CASSHRSRAGELFF. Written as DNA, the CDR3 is TGTGCCAGCAGCCACAGGAGTCGGGCCGGGGAGCTGTTTTTT. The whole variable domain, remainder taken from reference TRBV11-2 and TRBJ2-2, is EAGVAQSPRYKIIEKRQSVAFWCNPISGHATLYWYQQILGQGPKLLIQFQNNGVVDDSQLPKDRFSAERLKGVDSTLKIQPAKLEDSAVYLCASSHRSRAGELFFGEGSRLTVL.

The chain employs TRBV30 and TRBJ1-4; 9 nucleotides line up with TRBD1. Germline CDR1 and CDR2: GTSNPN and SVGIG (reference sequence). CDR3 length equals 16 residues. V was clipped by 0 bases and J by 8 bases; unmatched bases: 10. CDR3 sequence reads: CAWSVRPQGAGEKLFF. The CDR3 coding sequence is TGTGCCTGGAGTGTACGCCCACAGGGGGCTGGAGAAAAACTGTTTTTT.

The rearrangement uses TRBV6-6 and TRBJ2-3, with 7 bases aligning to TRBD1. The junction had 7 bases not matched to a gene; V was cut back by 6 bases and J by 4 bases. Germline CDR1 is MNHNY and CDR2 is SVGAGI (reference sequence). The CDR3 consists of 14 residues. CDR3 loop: CASRETRGSDTQYF. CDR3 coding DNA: TGTGCCAGCAGAGAGACCAGGGGGTCAGATACGCAGTATTTT.

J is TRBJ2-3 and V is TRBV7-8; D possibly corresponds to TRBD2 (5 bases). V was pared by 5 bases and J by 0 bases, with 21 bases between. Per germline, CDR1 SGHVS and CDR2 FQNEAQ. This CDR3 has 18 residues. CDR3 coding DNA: TGTGCCAGCAGCCACCCAGTAGCGCCCGGATCTAGCACAGATACGCAGTATTTT. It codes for CASSHPVAPGSSTDTQYF. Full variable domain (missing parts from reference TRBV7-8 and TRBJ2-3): GAGVSQSPRYKVAKRGQDVALRCDPISGHVSLFWYQQALGQGPEFLTYFQNEAQLDKSGLPSDRFFAERPEGSVSTLKIQRTQQEDSAVYLCASSHPVAPGSSTDTQYFGPGTRLTVL.

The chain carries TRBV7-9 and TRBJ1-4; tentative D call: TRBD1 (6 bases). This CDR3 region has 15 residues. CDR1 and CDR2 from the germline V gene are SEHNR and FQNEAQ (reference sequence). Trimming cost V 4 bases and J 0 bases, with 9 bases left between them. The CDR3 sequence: CASSSPGATNEKLFF. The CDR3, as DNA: TGTGCCAGCAGCTCCCCAGGGGCAACTAATGAAAAACTGTTTTTT.

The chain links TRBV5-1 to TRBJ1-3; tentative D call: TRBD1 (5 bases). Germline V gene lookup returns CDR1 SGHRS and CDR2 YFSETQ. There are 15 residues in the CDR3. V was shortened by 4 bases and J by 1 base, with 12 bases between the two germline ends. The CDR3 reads CASSDGHFSGNTIYF. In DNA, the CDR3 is TGCGCCAGCAGCGACGGACATTTTTCTGGAAACACCATATATTTT.

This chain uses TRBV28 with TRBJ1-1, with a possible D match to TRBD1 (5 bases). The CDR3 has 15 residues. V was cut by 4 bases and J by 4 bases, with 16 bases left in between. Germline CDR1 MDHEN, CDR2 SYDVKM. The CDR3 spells CASSSPGRATTEAFF. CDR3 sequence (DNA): TGTGCCAGCAGTTCCCCGGGCAGGGCTACCACTGAAGCTTTCTTT.

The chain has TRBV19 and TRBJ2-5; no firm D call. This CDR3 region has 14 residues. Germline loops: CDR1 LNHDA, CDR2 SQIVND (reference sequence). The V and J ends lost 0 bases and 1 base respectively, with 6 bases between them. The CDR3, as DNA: TGTGCCAGTAGTATAGACAGTATCCAAGAGACCCAGTACTTC. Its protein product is CASSIDSIQETQYF.

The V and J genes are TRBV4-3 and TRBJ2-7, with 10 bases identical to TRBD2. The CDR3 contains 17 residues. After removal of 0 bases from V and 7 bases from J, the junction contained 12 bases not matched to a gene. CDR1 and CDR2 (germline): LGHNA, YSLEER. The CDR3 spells CASSQEVLSGLASEQYF. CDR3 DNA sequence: TGCGCCAGCAGCCAAGAGGTTTTGTCGGGACTAGCGTCAGAGCAGTACTTC.

CDR3 bases: TGCGCCAGCAGCCCGCAGGGCATCAATCAGCCCCAGCATTTT. It codes for CASSPQGINQPQHF. The chain is built from TRBV5-1 and TRBJ1-5; D is perhaps TRBD1 (5 bases). There are 14 residues in the CDR3. Trimming stripped 4 bases from V and 3 bases from J, with 11 bases between. Germline assignment: CDR1 SGHRS and CDR2 YFSETQ.

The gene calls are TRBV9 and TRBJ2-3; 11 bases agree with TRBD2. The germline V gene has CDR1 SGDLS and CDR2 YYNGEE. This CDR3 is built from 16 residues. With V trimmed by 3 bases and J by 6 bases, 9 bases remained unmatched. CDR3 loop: CASSETSGINGDTQYF. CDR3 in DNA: TGTGCCAGCAGCGAGACTAGCGGGATTAATGGGGATACGCAGTATTTT.

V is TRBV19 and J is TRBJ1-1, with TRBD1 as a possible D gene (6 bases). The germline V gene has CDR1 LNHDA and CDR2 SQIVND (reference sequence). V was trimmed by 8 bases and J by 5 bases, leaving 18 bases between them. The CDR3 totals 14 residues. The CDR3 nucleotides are TGTGCCAGTTGGATGAGACAGGCGAGAACTGAAGCTTTCTTT. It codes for CASWMRQARTEAFF.